There are many counts of the clone carrying this T cell receptor (beta chain). Amplified regions were TCR beta CDR3 sequences from RNA transcripts. Carried out on the TCR CDR3, a first-round RT-PCR used the HTBI primer set. MiXCR, applied by TCRdb to the multiplex PCR reads, yields one record per CDR3 protein. The repertoire holds about 350,000 distinct CDR3 sequences, with roughly 14% as singletons. Graves' hyperthyroidism showing no ophthalmopathy progression within 18 months was considered stable. Patients aged 18 to 65 had newly diagnosed hyperthyroidism lasting under 2 months. Patients showing uncontrolled infection, other autoimmune disease, pregnancy or lactation were ineligible. This sample is drawn from a study of T cells in Graves' hyperthyroidism and ophthalmopathy. The CDR3 is 14 amino acids. Germline V gives CDR1 SGDLS, CDR2 YYNGEE. Trimming took 3 bases from V and 6 from J, leaving 15 bases between them.

V usage is TRBV9 and J usage is TRBJ1-1; maybe TRBD1 (6 bases). The receptor's source is a woman aged 30 to 39 with Graves' hyperthyroidism. Sample: blood. CDR3 loop: CASSGNTGSPEAFF. The CDR3 bases are TGTGCCAGCAGCGGGAATACAGGGAGCCCTGAAGCTTTCTTT.